This TCR beta chain was found in a study of T cell responses to AZD1222 COVID-19 vaccine (dated by TCRdb to the early 2020s). Notes on the research overall: TCR sequencing was performed for 230 to 250 trial participants, of whom roughly 200 were given two doses of AZD1222 and roughly 25 were given two doses of MenACWY control vaccine. Enrollment into the trials was organized by age into subgroups of 18-55, 56-69 and 70-plus years, and those subgroups contained roughly 150, 30 and 60 TCR-sequenced participants, respectively. Study-wide conclusions, independent of this receptor: Participants were mostly white British, with more females than males. The authors suggested clonal diversity may have been underestimated. CD4 TCRs associated with the vaccine covered the entire spike protein, and the dominant responses were in regions 160-218 and 743-854. Conclusions about previously exposed vaccinees are limited, since just five to seven AZD1222 recipients were seropositive for SARS-CoV-2 at baseline. Spike-specific TCR breadth and depth rose significantly after two AZD1222 doses compared with day 0 and with MenACWY recipients. Because no day 14 peak-response samples were available, the repertoires could be characterized only after the peak T cell response. The 56-69-year group was small, and its depth increase did not reach significance, likely because of low power. Epitopes outside the regions mutated in the B.1.351 and B.1.1.7 variants were reportedly recognized by nearly half of the unique spike-specific TCRs.

The CDR3 regions of human TCRbeta chains were subjected to immunosequencing. As for the original processing: TCRs in the repertoires were matched against a reference library of SARS-CoV-2-specific TCRs that had been generated with the MIRA antigen-specificity platform. Breadth meant the fraction of unique TCRs that were SARS-CoV-2-associated, whereas depth meant the fraction of total T cells that were SARS-CoV-2-associated. Using the MIRA data, each spike-specific TCR was mapped to the spike region that the TCR reacts to and placed in a CD4 or CD8 class. Log10-transformed breadth and depth values were compared by one-way ANOVA with Sidak's multiple comparisons tests. Entries here come from immuneACCESS through TCRdb and include only in-frame sequences with V and J called. Some clones fail to appear in such tables; in the studies checked, an unresolved V gene covers under half of the shortfall, and the cause of the remainder is unknown. The DNA was the basis for D and trimming; V, J and clone size are from that table. A total of about 180,000 clones appear in this sample, around nine tenths of them only once. The ten largest clones take up 11% of the sample.

The sample's time point, from its label and the paper: about 28 days (+/-7) after the second vaccine dose. AZD1222 recipients with second doses at about 4 weeks or about 12 weeks were pooled, because spike-specific TCR depth and breadth did not differ between schedules. Vaccinee samples were obtained from the UK trials COV001 and COV002, which included a single-blind randomized controlled phase 2/3 trial of AZD1222 (ChAdOx1 nCoV-19) in healthy adults. Trial participant PBMC samples were collected at day 0 and day 28 after the second dose for TCRbeta chain sequencing. There are 13 amino acids in the CDR3, from cysteine to phenylalanine inclusive. Only the CDR3 DNA stays, 39 bases, in frame from base 1. CDR1 and CDR2 are drawn from the germline V gene: SQVTM, ANQGSEA. V was cut back by 4 bases and J by 0 bases, leaving a gap of 9 bases between them. Notes on this clone: The antigen it binds to is not known. Nothing much larger sits one base from this clone, and base qualities are not available.

The chain employs TRBV29-1 and TRBJ1-1; the D gene is perhaps TRBD1, from 5 matching bases. The sequencing used peripheral blood, collected 28 days after the second AZD1222 dose. The receptor was isolated from an adult who received the AZD1222 COVID-19 vaccine. The DNA sequence reads TGCAGCGTTGGTGACAGCATGAACACTGAAGCTTTCTTT. It translates as CSVGDSMNTEAFF.